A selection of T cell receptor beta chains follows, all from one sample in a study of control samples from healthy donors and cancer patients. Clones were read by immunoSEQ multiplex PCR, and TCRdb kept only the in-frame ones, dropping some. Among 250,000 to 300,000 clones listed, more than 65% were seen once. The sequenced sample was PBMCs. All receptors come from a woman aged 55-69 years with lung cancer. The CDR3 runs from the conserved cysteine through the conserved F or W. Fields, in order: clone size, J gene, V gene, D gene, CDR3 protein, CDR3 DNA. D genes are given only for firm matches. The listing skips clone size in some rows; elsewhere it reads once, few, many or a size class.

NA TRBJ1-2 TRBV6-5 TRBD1 CASRGQGALFYGYTF TGTGCCAGCAGGGGACAGGGGGCTTTGTTCTATGGCTACACCTTC
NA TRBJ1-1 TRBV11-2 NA CASSSLGRPGTEAFF TGTGCCAGCAGCTCCTTGGGACGGCCGGGCACTGAAGCTTTCTTT
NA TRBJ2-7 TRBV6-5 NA CASRESGPYEQYF TGTGCCAGCAGAGAGTCGGGCCCGTACGAGCAGTACTTC
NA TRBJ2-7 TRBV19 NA CASSWTRGYTYEQYF TGTGCCAGTAGTTGGACTCGCGGGTACACCTACGAGCAGTACTTC
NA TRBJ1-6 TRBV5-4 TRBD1 CASSHSRDRGESPLHF TGTGCCAGCAGCCACTCGAGGGACAGGGGTGAATCACCCCTCCACTTT
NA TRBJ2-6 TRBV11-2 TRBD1 CATQTGVGANVLTF TGTGCCACCCAGACAGGGGTTGGGGCCAACGTCCTGACTTTC
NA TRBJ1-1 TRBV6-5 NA CAIKRGNLGTEAFF TGTGCCATCAAAAGGGGCAATTTGGGCACTGAAGCTTTCTTT
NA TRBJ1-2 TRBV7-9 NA CASSSRVGDGYTF TGTGCCAGCAGCTCCAGGGTAGGGGATGGCTACACCTTC
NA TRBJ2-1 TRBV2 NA CASSRDGYNEQFF TGTGCCAGCAGCCGGGACGGATACAATGAGCAGTTCTTC
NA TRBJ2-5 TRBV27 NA CASSLEETQYF TGTGCCAGCAGTTTAGAAGAGACCCAGTACTTC
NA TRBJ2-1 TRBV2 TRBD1 CASSDPGTGPDEQFF TGTGCCAGCAGTGACCCCGGGACAGGGCCGGATGAGCAGTTCTTC
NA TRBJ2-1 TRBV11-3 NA CASSLAGSYNEQFF TGTGCCAGCAGCTTAGCTGGATCCTACAATGAGCAGTTCTTC
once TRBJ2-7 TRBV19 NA CASSIRQHYEQYF TGTGCCAGTAGTATCCGACAGCACTACGAGCAGTACTTC
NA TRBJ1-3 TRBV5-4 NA CASSSQSVVGNTIYF TGTGCCAGCAGCTCTCAGTCCGTTGTCGGAAACACCATATATTTT
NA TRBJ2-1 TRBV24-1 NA CATSDASGGSYNEQFF TGTGCCACCAGTGACGCGTCGGGCGGTTCTTACAATGAGCAGTTCTTC
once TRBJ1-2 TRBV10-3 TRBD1 CAISDQGVEGGYTF TGTGCCATCAGTGATCAGGGGGTCGAGGGTGGCTACACCTTC
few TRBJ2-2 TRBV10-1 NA CASSEAEGGANTGELFF TGCGCCAGCAGTGAGGCGGAGGGGGGCGCGAACACCGGGGAGCTGTTTTTT
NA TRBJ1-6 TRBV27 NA CASSWGATNSPLHF TGTGCCAGCAGTTGGGGGGCCACCAATTCACCCCTCCACTTT
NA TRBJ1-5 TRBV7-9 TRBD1 CASSPQGISAQHF TGTGCCAGCAGTCCACAGGGGATCTCGGCCCAGCATTTT
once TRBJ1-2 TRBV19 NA CASALGVGFGYTF TGTGCCAGCGCCCTCGGTGTAGGGTTTGGCTACACCTTC
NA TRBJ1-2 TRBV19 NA CASSLAGHYGYTF TGTGCCAGTAGTCTCGCGGGCCACTATGGCTACACCTTC
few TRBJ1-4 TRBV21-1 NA CASSNAGQREDEKLFF TGTGCCAGCAGCAACGCGGGACAAAGAGAGGATGAAAAACTGTTTTTT
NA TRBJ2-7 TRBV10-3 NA CAIGDGYRYEQYF TGTGCCATCGGGGACGGATACCGCTACGAGCAGTACTTC
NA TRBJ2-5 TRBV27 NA CASRRGRGREETQYF TGTGCCAGCAGGAGGGGGAGGGGGAGGGAAGAGACCCAGTACTTC